This T cell receptor (beta chain) was identified in a study of human T cells and chemical hapten exposure. General study results and limits: Patch test score tracked positively with PT1 expanded TCR counts.

Specified time point: patch test 2, 6 weeks after DPC sensitization. The treatment is: therapeutic diphenylcyclopropenone sensitization with weekly scalp DPC. Unfractionated whole blood was the source from which total RNA was extracted. TCRdb recomputed calls from the RACE reads with MiXCR, one row per CDR3 protein. The sample includes approximately 69,000 distinct CDR3 sequences, 10% of them seen just once. On this clonotype itself: The antigen remains undetermined.

The germline V gene has CDR1 GTSNPN and CDR2 SVGIG (reference sequence). The CDR3 consists of 11 residues. Trimming removed 3 bases from V and 7 bases from J, with 7 bases in between. This sequence joins TRBV30 and TRBJ2-1; D is undetermined. The TCR was taken from a woman in her forties or fifties with alopecia areata. Some clones in this sample may be carry-over from other donors' samples. The sample was whole blood, taken in connection with sensitization to the hapten diphenylcyclopropenone (DPC). The CDR3 is CAWRSWNEQFF. CDR3 in DNA: TGTGCCTGGAGGAGTTGGAATGAGCAGTTCTTC.